Listed here are 8 T cell receptor beta chains from one sample, sequenced in a study of human T cells and chemical hapten exposure. One entry per CDR3 protein, called by TCRdb with MiXCR from the RACE reads. The repertoire holds about 51,000 distinct CDR3 sequences, with over 8% as singletons. Specified time point: pre-sensitization, week 0. Treatment denoted: therapeutic diphenylcyclopropenone sensitization with weekly scalp DPC. The source material was whole blood, sampled in connection with sensitization to the hapten diphenylcyclopropenone (DPC). These receptors were obtained from a woman between 40 and 50 years old with alopecia areata. Some clones in this sample may be carry-over from other donors' samples.

This clonotype was observed a few times. The chain combines TRBV7-2 with TRBJ2-5; 8 positions match TRBD1. The trim removed 5 bases at V and 8 bases at J, leaving 7 bases unmatched. The CDR3 covers 13 residues. Looked up from germline, CDR1 is SGHTA and CDR2 is FQGNSA. CDR3 DNA sequence: TGTGCCAGCAGCGCGGACAGGGTTGGCACCCAGTACTTC. Residues: CASSADRVGTQYF. Looking up the rest from reference TRBV7-2 and TRBJ2-5 gives the full variable domain: GAGVSQSPSNKVTEKGKDVELRCDPISGHTALYWYRQSLGQGLEFLIYFQGNSAPDKSGLPSDRFSAERTGGSVSTLTIQRTQQEDSAVYLCASSADRVGTQYFGPGTRLLVL.

Of note for this clonotype: A single base separates this from a much larger clone, so it may be a read error. The CDR3 spells CDSSSGGTENNEQFF. CDR3 sequence (DNA): TGCGACAGCAGCTCTGGAGGGACAGAAAACAATGAGCAGTTCTTC. This chain connects TRBV5-1 to TRBJ2-1; a weak D match, TRBD1 (7 bases). The V gene's germline CDR1 is SGHRS and CDR2 YFSETQ. The CDR3 contains 15 residues.

This clonotype was found many times. The chain uses TRBV7-2 and TRBJ1-6; a weak D match, TRBD1 (5 bases). This CDR3 is built from 13 residues. V lost 8 bases and J lost 12, with 17 bases in between. Germline CDR1 and CDR2: SGHTA and FQGNSA. CDR3 sequence reads: CASRDGRIEPLHF. CDR3 nucleotide sequence: TGTGCCAGCCGGGACGGCCGCATAGAACCCCTCCACTTT.

This clonotype was observed many times. CDR3: CASSPLVSGANVLTF. The CDR3, as DNA: TGCGCCAGCAGCCCACTCGTTTCTGGGGCCAACGTCCTGACTTTC. V gene TRBV5-1 combines with J gene TRBJ2-6; no clear D gene. This CDR3 region has 15 residues. V dropped 4 bases and J dropped 1 base, with 9 bases sitting between them. From germline, CDR1 is SGHRS and CDR2 YFSETQ.

This clonotype was seen at least ten times. The CDR3 bases are TGTGCCAGCAGTGAAGAGGGGCCGGGCGCAGGGGTGAATCAGCCCCAGCATTTT. The encoded protein is CASSEEGPGAGVNQPQHF. The chain combines TRBV2 with TRBJ1-5; D might be TRBD1 (6 bases). The V and J ends lost 1 base and 4 bases respectively, with 20 bases between them. Looked up from germline, CDR1 is SNHLY and CDR2 is FYNNEI. CDR3 length equals 18 residues.

This clonotype came up many times. The chain joins TRBV7-9 to TRBJ1-4; maybe TRBD1 (5 bases). The V and J ends lost 5 bases and 5 bases respectively, with 18 bases between them. This CDR3 has 16 residues. From germline, CDR1 is SEHNR and CDR2 FQNEAQ (reference sequence). CDR3 in DNA: TGTGCCAGCAGCCCTCCTCGACAGACCCCGAATGAAAAACTGTTTTTT. It specifies CASSPPRQTPNEKLFF. Based on the CDR3 plus reference TRBV7-9 and TRBJ1-4, the full variable domain is DTGVSQNPRHKITKRGQNVTFRCDPISEHNRLYWYRQTLGQGPEFLTYFQNEAQLEKSRLLSDRFSAERPKGSFSTLEIQRTEQGDSAMYLCASSPPRQTPNEKLFFGSGTQLSVL.

The chain uses TRBV10-2 and TRBJ2-7; the D gene is possibly TRBD1 (6 bases). This CDR3 is 15 amino acids long. Looked up from germline, CDR1 is WSHSY and CDR2 is SAAADI. V was cut by 1 base and J by 2 bases, with 12 bases left in between. The DNA for the CDR3 is TGCGCCAGCAGTGAGTATTCACAGGGCCCCTACGAGCAGTACTTC. Residues: CASSEYSQGPYEQYF.

This clonotype was seen repeatedly, ten times or more. The gene calls are TRBV2 and TRBJ2-7; D is ambiguous. The germline CDR1 and CDR2 sequences are SNHLY and FYNNEI. The V and J ends lost 8 bases and 0 bases respectively, with 8 bases between them. CDR3 length: 12 residues. CDR3 region: CASGRASYEQYF. CDR3 bases: TGTGCCAGCGGTCGGGCCTCCTACGAGCAGTACTTC.